The 3 T cell receptor beta chains below were found in one sample sequenced in a study of cytomegalovirus exposure and HLA in healthy donors. The PCR employed 60 Vbeta primers together with 13 Jbeta primers. Only in-frame clones appear in the TCRdb table, and some are missing; sequencing was by immunoSEQ multiplex PCR. The data show roughly 170,000 clones, 76% seen once. The specimen was PBMCs. Receptors were obtained from a female donor in good health and CMV-seronegative.

This clone has only a few counts. The V gene is TRBV2, the J gene TRBJ2-3, with TRBD2 matching over 10 bases. The CDR3 consists of 17 residues. The germline V gene encodes CDR1 SNHLY and CDR2 FYNNEI. Trimming removed 6 bases from V and 0 bases from J; junction bases left unmatched: 9. CDR3 protein: CASRRGLAVLSTDTQYF. In DNA, the CDR3 is TGTGCCAGCAGACGTGGACTAGCGGTTCTTAGCACAGATACGCAGTATTTT.

Regarding this clone: Mismatch with germline at one junction end may stem from a read error. The chain couples TRBV7-7 to TRBJ2-5; TRBD1 might be the D (6 bases). This CDR3 has 14 residues. CDR1 is SSHAT, CDR2 FNYEAQ, per germline (reference sequence). The CDR3 DNA sequence: TGTGCTAGCAGCTTGTGGCAGGGGCGAGAGACCCAGTACTTC. Amino acid sequence: CASSLWQGRETQYF.

Points on this clone: One end of the junction fails to match germline, which may point to a read error. The gene calls are TRBV4-3 and TRBJ2-6; weak D call: TRBD1 (5 bases). Germline CDR1 is LGHNA and CDR2 is YSLEER. The CDR3 consists of 16 residues. Here the CDR3 reads CASSQDRNSGANGLTF. DNA of the CDR3: TGCGCCAGCAGCCAAGATCGGAACTCTGGGGCCAACGGCCTGACTTTC.